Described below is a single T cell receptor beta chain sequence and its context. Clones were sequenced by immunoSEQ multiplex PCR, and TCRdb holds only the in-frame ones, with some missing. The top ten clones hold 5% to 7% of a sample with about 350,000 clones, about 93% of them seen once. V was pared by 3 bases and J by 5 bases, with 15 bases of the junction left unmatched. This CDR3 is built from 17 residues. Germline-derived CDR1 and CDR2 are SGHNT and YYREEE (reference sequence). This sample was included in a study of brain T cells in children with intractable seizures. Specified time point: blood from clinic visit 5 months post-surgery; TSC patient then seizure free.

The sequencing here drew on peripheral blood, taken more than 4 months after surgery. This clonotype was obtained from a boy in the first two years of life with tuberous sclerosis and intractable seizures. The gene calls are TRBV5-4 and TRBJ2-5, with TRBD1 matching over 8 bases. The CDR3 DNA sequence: TGTGCCAGCAGCTCGACCGGGACAGGCAAATTTAAGGAGACCCAGTACTTC. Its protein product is CASSSTGTGKFKETQYF.